A selection of T cell receptor beta chains follows, all from one sample in a study of blood T cell repertoires in COVID-19. Method: immunoSEQ multiplex PCR; TCRdb's copy keeps in-frame clones and lacks some. The sample lists hundreds of thousands of clones, roughly 87% occurring once. Sequenced: PBMCs or T cells enriched from blood (not recorded which). Receptor source: a woman between 25 and 40 years old who had recovered from COVID-19. The CDR3 runs from the conserved cysteine through the conserved F or W. D genes are given only for firm matches. Some rows have no size entry. The others give once, few or many, or a class for an expanded clone.

-,-,TRBJ1-2,TRBV4-1,CASSQDPGEYNGYTF,TGCGCCAGCAGCCAAGATCCAGGGGAGTACAATGGCTACACCTTC
TRBD1,-,TRBJ2-5,TRBV15,CATSSIDRGWQETQYF,TGTGCCACCAGCAGTATCGACAGGGGGTGGCAAGAGACCCAGTACTTC
-,-,TRBJ1-4,TRBV2,CASSEQRATNEKLFF,TGTGCCAGCAGTGAGCAGAGGGCTACTAATGAAAAACTGTTTTTT
TRBD1,-,TRBJ1-3,TRBV5-1,CASSPTDRGREDTIYF,TGCGCCAGCAGCCCTACGGACAGGGGGCGCGAGGACACCATATATTTT
TRBD1,-,TRBJ1-2,TRBV28,CASSLRTGGLSGYTF,TGTGCCAGCAGTTTACGGACAGGGGGCCTGAGTGGCTACACCTTC
-,-,TRBJ1-2,TRBV3-1/TRBV3-2,CASSQDRSDSLNYGYTF,TGTGCCAGCAGCCAAGATCGTTCGGACAGCTTAAACTATGGCTACACCTTC
-,-,TRBJ2-7,TRBV12-3/TRBV12-4,CASSPPGGNEQYF,TGTGCCAGCAGCCCCCCCGGAGGGAACGAGCAGTACTTC
-,-,TRBJ2-3,TRBV5-5,CASSLQGGRGDTQYF,TGTGCCAGCAGCTTGCAGGGGGGCCGCGGAGATACGCAGTATTTT
-,-,TRBJ2-3,TRBV10-3,CAFRDTATDTQYF,TGTGCCTTCCGGGACACCGCCACAGATACGCAGTATTTT
-,-,TRBJ1-2,TRBV10-1,CASSLTQDYGYTF,TGCGCCAGCAGTCTGACACAGGACTATGGCTACACCTTC
-,-,TRBJ1-1,TRBV21-1,CASSNLDRMNTEAFF,TGTGCCAGCAGCAATCTGGACAGAATGAACACTGAAGCTTTCTTT
TRBD1,-,TRBJ1-3,TRBV9,CASSVGGTAGNTIYF,TGTGCCAGCAGCGTAGGTGGGACAGCTGGAAACACCATATATTTT
-,-,TRBJ1-4,TRBV6-5,CASSSGGEKLFF,TGTGCCAGCAGTTCAGGAGGGGAAAAACTGTTTTTT
TRBD1,-,TRBJ1-3,TRBV28,CASSFAQGALSGNTIYF,TGTGCCAGCAGTTTCGCACAGGGGGCCCTCTCTGGAAACACCATATATTTT
-,few,TRBJ1-2,TRBV28,CASSTIDGYTF,TGTGCCAGCAGTACTATTGATGGCTACACCTTC
-,-,TRBJ1-4,TRBV25-1,CASSDRGATNEKLFF,TGTGCCAGCAGTGATCGGGGTGCAACTAATGAAAAACTGTTTTTT
TRBD1,-,TRBJ2-1,TRBV19,CASTQGVDRYNEQFF,TGTGCCAGTACCCAGGGGGTGGATCGCTACAATGAGCAGTTCTTC
-,-,TRBJ2-7,TRBV6-2/TRBV6-3,CASSPQSYEQYF,TGTGCCAGCAGCCCTCAATCCTACGAGCAGTACTTC
-,-,TRBJ2-1,TRBV5-1,CASSFYREQFF,TGCGCCAGCAGCTTTTACAGGGAGCAGTTCTTC
-,-,TRBJ2-7,TRBV20-1,CSARNRDWQYF,TGCAGTGCTAGAAACCGGGACTGGCAGTACTTC
-,-,TRBJ1-2,TRBV2,CASSRKGWTAKYYGYTF,TGTGCCAGCAGTAGAAAGGGATGGACAGCTAAGTACTATGGCTACACCTTC
TRBD1,-,TRBJ1-2,TRBV24-1,CATSDLRQGRYTF,TGTGCCACCAGTGATTTACGACAGGGGAGGTACACCTTC
-,few,TRBJ1-1,TRBV5-8,CASSYGTYAEAFF,TGTGCCAGCAGCTATGGGACATACGCTGAAGCTTTCTTT